Listed here are 32 T cell receptor beta chains from one sample, sequenced in a study of regulatory T cells in long-lasting Graves disease. As for time point: newly diagnosed GD, antithyroid drugs for less than 3 months. Making the TCR library involved RNA that had been extracted from PBMCs. CDR3 regions were amplified by Arm-PCR using iRepertoire HTBI primers to build TCR beta libraries. TCRdb fed the multiplex PCR reads into MiXCR, producing one record per CDR3 protein. The sample yields about 400,000 distinct CDR3 sequences, 15% to 20% seen once. The same data also contributed to another study, on T cells in Graves' hyperthyroidism and ophthalmopathy.

This material consisted of peripheral blood mononuclear cells (PBMCs), taken at new diagnosis, from a patient treated with antithyroid drugs. The receptors come from a young woman with Graves disease.

This chain links TRBV19 with TRBJ2-1; 8 bases map to TRBD1. J gave up 4 bases and V 6 bases, and 5 bases lay outside the gene matches. The germline CDR1 and CDR2 sequences are LNHDA and SQIVND (reference sequence). This CDR3 has 14 amino acids. The CDR3 DNA reads TGTGCCAGTAGGAGGGACAGGTCGTACAATGAGCAGTTCTTC. Its translation: CASRRDRSYNEQFF.

This chain uses TRBV4-1 with TRBJ2-1; D perhaps matches TRBD2 (6 bases). The CDR3 covers 15 residues. V was clipped by 8 bases and J by 7 bases, with 21 bases between them. Germline assignment: CDR1 MGHRA and CDR2 YSYEKL. CDR3 in DNA: TGCGCCAGCGGACCTACCGGGACTCGGCCTAATGAGCAGTTCTTC. Translating it yields CASGPTGTRPNEQFF.

This clonotype was detected only a few times. The V and J genes are TRBV28 and TRBJ2-1; the match to TRBD1 covers 9 bases. With V trimmed by 5 bases and J by 5 bases, 10 bases remained unmatched. Germline CDR1 and CDR2: MDHEN and SYDVKM. CDR3 length: 16 residues. The CDR3 spells CASSQGRDRVNNEQFF. The CDR3 region has the DNA TGTGCCAGCAGTCAAGGACGGGACAGGGTTAACAATGAGCAGTTCTTC.

This clonotype was recorded a few times. The chain has TRBV20-1 and TRBJ1-1, with D possibly TRBD1 on 5 matching bases. This CDR3 region has 14 residues. Germline CDR1 DFQATT, CDR2 SNEGSKA (reference sequence). V gave up 3 bases and J gave up 0 bases, with 11 bases separating them. In nucleotides, the CDR3 is TGCAGTGCTAGGCGGGACCGCATGAACACTGAAGCTTTCTTT. Protein: CSARRDRMNTEAFF.

The chain uses TRBV5-1 and TRBJ1-3; D unresolved. Germline V CDR1 and CDR2: SGHRS, YFSETQ. This CDR3 has 14 amino acids. V gave up 0 bases and J gave up 6 bases, with 10 bases separating them. The CDR3 is CASSLGGFENTIYF. The CDR3 DNA is TGCGCCAGCAGCTTGGGTGGATTTGAAAACACCATATATTTT.

This clonotype was detected ten times or more. In DNA, the CDR3 is TGTGCCAGCAGCTTGGAAGCAGGCGTCCAAGAGACCCAGTACTTC. Residues: CASSLEAGVQETQYF. The chain is built from TRBV5-4 and TRBJ2-5; D is ambiguous. CDR1 and CDR2 from the germline V gene are SGHNT and YYREEE (reference sequence). Trimming pared 0 bases from V and 1 base from J, leaving 10 bases between. CDR3 length: 15 residues.

V gene TRBV27 combines with J gene TRBJ2-5, with D unresolved. The V gene lost 6 bases and the J gene lost 4 bases, with 18 bases spanning the gap. This CDR3 region has 15 residues. CDR1 and CDR2 from the germline V gene are MNHEY and SMNVEV (reference sequence). The chain's CDR3 is CASRPETDQIETQYF. For the CDR3, the DNA is TGTGCCAGCAGGCCCGAGACGGACCAGATAGAGACCCAGTACTTC.

This chain uses TRBV7-8 with TRBJ2-3, with 7 nucleotides matching TRBD2. V gave up 6 bases and J gave up 2 bases; unmatched junction bases: 17. The CDR3 contains 18 residues. Germline V gene sequence: CDR1 SGHVS, CDR2 FQNEAQ. The CDR3 bases are TGTGCCAGCAGTTTCTCTACCGCCTTTAGCGGGTCCACAGATACGCAGTATTTT. Its protein product is CASSFSTAFSGSTDTQYF.

This clonotype came up many times. The gene calls are TRBV5-1 and TRBJ2-5; no definite D call. V shed 1 base and J shed 1 base, with 8 bases lying between them. Per germline, CDR1 SGHRS and CDR2 YFSETQ. CDR3 length equals 14 residues. The CDR3 DNA follows: TGCGCCAGCAGCTTGTCCCAGGCCCAAGAGACCCAGTACTTC. Amino acid sequence: CASSLSQAQETQYF.

In this sample, this clonotype turned up many times. The gene calls are TRBV29-1 and TRBJ2-3; D perhaps matches TRBD2 (5 bases). V lost 4 bases and J 2 bases, leaving 22 bases between the germline ends. Germline values: CDR1 SQVTM, CDR2 ANQGSEA. The CDR3 has 17 residues. CDR3 amino acids: CSVGATDKAASTDTQYF. The CDR3 DNA is TGCAGCGTTGGCGCAACAGACAAAGCGGCCTCCACAGATACGCAGTATTTT.

V usage is TRBV28 and J usage is TRBJ2-3, with a tentative D call TRBD2 (6 bases). The ends were cut back, 3 bases at V and 3 bases at J, with 13 bases in the middle. CDR1 is MDHEN, CDR2 SYDVKM, per germline. The CDR3 sequence is 15 residues long. The CDR3 protein is CASSFGGARTDTQYF. For the CDR3, the DNA is TGTGCCAGCAGTTTTGGCGGGGCCAGGACAGATACGCAGTATTTT.

The sample holds many counts of this clonotype. The V gene is TRBV7-3, the J gene TRBJ2-1; 11 nucleotides align to TRBD2. Germline V gives CDR1 SGHTA, CDR2 FQGTGA. V lost 4 bases, J lost 12 bases, and 11 bases stayed unmatched. The CDR3 covers 15 residues. CDR3 sequence (DNA): TGTGCCAGCAGCTCCACAGAGACCCTAGCGGGAGGGCAGTTCTTC. This translates into CASSSTETLAGGQFF.

There are many counts of this clonotype. V usage is TRBV14 and J usage is TRBJ2-6, with D tentatively TRBD1 or TRBD2 (5 bases each). Germline V lookup: CDR1 SGHDN, CDR2 FVKESK. The V end was cut by 1 base, the J end by 5 bases, with 12 bases between. This CDR3 contains 16 residues. Here the CDR3 DNA reads TGTGCCAGCAGCCAAGCCGACGGGACCCGGGCCAACGTCCTGACTTTC. It yields the protein CASSQADGTRANVLTF.

The chain joins TRBV12-3 or TRBV12-4 to TRBJ2-1, with no clear D. Trimming removed 5 bases at V and 5 bases at J, with 13 bases between. CDR3 size: 14 residues. The CDR3 DNA sequence: TGTGCCAGCAGTCCTGGCACGCCGAACAATGAGCAGTTCTTC. Protein product: CASSPGTPNNEQFF.

This clonotype was found many times. The J gene is TRBJ1-6, the V gene TRBV18; TRBD1 might be the D (6 bases). The germline V gene encodes CDR1 KGHSH and CDR2 LQKENI. The CDR3 extends over 14 amino acids. With 4 bases removed from V and 7 bases from J, the gap between germline ends came to 11 bases. This CDR3 is CASSRQGPNSPLHF. The CDR3 nucleotides are TGTGCCAGCTCACGGCAGGGGCCGAATTCACCCCTCCACTTT.

This clonotype occurred many times. J is TRBJ2-7 and V is TRBV2; 8 bases are a match to TRBD1. Germline CDR1 and CDR2: SNHLY and FYNNEI. CDR3 length: 15 amino acids. V shed 2 bases and J 1 base; nucleotides not matched to a gene: 4. The CDR3 is CASSEQGAASYEQYF. The CDR3 region has the DNA TGTGCCAGCAGTGAACAGGGGGCCGCATCCTACGAGCAGTACTTC. Full variable domain (remainder filled in from reference TRBV2 and TRBJ2-7): EPEVTQTPSHQVTQMGQEVILRCVPISNHLYFYWYRQILGQKVEFLVSFYNNEISEKSEIFDDQFSVERPDGSNFTLKIRSTKLEDSAMYFCASSEQGAASYEQYFGPGTRLTVT.

This clonotype was observed at least ten times. The chain has TRBV11-2 and TRBJ1-1, with TRBD1 identical over 10 bases. Unmatched junction bases numbered 4, after V lost 4 bases and J lost 5 bases. This CDR3 has 14 residues. Per germline, CDR1 SGHAT and CDR2 FQNNGV. The chain's CDR3 is CASSSGQGGTEAFF. The CDR3 nucleotides read TGTGCCAGCAGCTCCGGACAGGGGGGAACTGAAGCTTTCTTT.

In its sample, this clonotype was seen many times. The CDR3 here is CASSVAGSANYGYTF. The CDR3 nucleotides are TGTGCCAGCAGTGTTGCGGGGTCTGCTAACTATGGCTACACCTTC. The chain combines TRBV6-1 with TRBJ1-2; D unclear. Per germline, CDR1 MNHNS and CDR2 SASEGT. This CDR3 region has 15 residues. The V end was cut by 4 bases, the J end by 0 bases, with 12 bases between.

This clonotype was detected many times. V and J are TRBV3-1 and TRBJ1-5; D gene ambiguous. Trimming cost V 2 bases and J 2 bases, with 4 bases left between them. Germline-derived CDR1 and CDR2 are LGHDT and YNNKEL (reference sequence). The CDR3 loop spans 13 amino acids. CDR3 residues: CASSQNRNQPQHF. Written as DNA, the CDR3 is TGTGCCAGCAGCCAAAACCGCAATCAGCCCCAGCATTTT.

This clonotype was seen many times. This sequence joins TRBV7-8 and TRBJ2-7; perhaps D is TRBD1 or TRBD2 (6 bases each). Germline CDR1 SGHVS, CDR2 FQNEAQ. The CDR3 has 12 residues. V lost 7 bases, J lost 7 bases, and 14 bases lay in between. CDR3 loop: CASKGGPWEQYF. The DNA of the CDR3 is TGTGCCAGCAAGGGGGGCCCCTGGGAGCAGTACTTC.

There are many counts of this clonotype. Its ends do not fully match the called genes, so a read error is possible. The chain is built from TRBV5-1 and TRBJ2-7, with 11 bases lining up with TRBD2. The germline CDR1 and CDR2 sequences are SGHRS and YFSETQ. This CDR3 is 14 amino acids long. The DNA for the CDR3 is TGTGCCAGCAGCTTAGGACTAGCGGGTGGCGAGCAGTACTTC. This gives the protein CASSLGLAGGEQYF.

This clonotype was seen many times. This chain uses TRBV5-1 with TRBJ2-1; D could derive from TRBD1 or TRBD2 (6 bases each). Germline CDR1 is SGHRS and CDR2 is YFSETQ. CDR3 length: 19 amino acids. V was cut by 3 bases and J by 0 bases, with 22 bases left in between. The DNA for the CDR3 is TGCGCCAGCAGCTCATTGGGGGCCCTCGGCGGGATCTCCTACAATGAGCAGTTCTTC. This translates into CASSSLGALGGISYNEQFF.

The table lists this clonotype with many counts. The gene calls are TRBV9 and TRBJ2-5; no firm D call. The CDR3 has 14 amino acids. The V and J ends lost 0 bases and 0 bases respectively, with 6 bases between them. Germline V gene data show CDR1 as SGDLS and CDR2 as YYNGEE. CDR3 region: CASSVDQNQETQYF. As DNA, the CDR3 is TGTGCCAGCAGCGTAGATCAGAACCAAGAGACCCAGTACTTC.

This clonotype was picked up a small number of times. J is TRBJ1-3 and V is TRBV7-9; D ambiguous. From germline, CDR1 is SEHNR and CDR2 FQNEAQ (reference sequence). CDR3 length: 15 amino acids. Trimming cost V 5 bases and J 2 bases, with 13 bases left between them. Written as DNA, the CDR3 is TGTGCCAGCAGCGGGGAAATGGTGCCTGGAAACACCATATATTTT. This sequence encodes CASSGEMVPGNTIYF.

A few counts support this clonotype. The chain is built from TRBV14 and TRBJ2-1, with D possibly matching TRBD2 (5 bases). Trimming left V 4 bases short and J 2 bases short, with 12 bases between. This CDR3 spans 15 amino acids. From germline, CDR1 is SGHDN and CDR2 FVKESK. The CDR3 is CASSRRTGAYNEQFF. CDR3 sequence (DNA): TGTGCCAGCAGCCGACGGACTGGAGCCTACAATGAGCAGTTCTTC.

In this sample, this clonotype turned up many times. The chain is built from TRBV11-2 and TRBJ2-7; 8 bases agree with TRBD2. The V gene's germline CDR1 is SGHAT and CDR2 FQNNGV. J lost 10 bases, V lost 5 bases, and 10 bases had no gene match. CDR3 length: 13 residues. The CDR3 sequence is CASSPVALADQYF. In DNA form, the CDR3 reads TGTGCCAGCAGCCCCGTGGCACTAGCGGATCAGTACTTC.

This clonotype came up many times. The chain recombines TRBV12-3 or TRBV12-4 with TRBJ2-3; D remains unclear. CDR3 size: 13 residues. Trimming stripped 6 bases from V and 2 bases from J, with 9 bases between. The CDR3 DNA follows: TGTGCCAGCAGACCCGTTAACACAGATACGCAGTATTTT. Protein: CASRPVNTDTQYF.

This clonotype appeared many times. The J gene is TRBJ2-1, the V gene TRBV3-1; TRBD2 matches 11 bases. The germline V gene encodes CDR1 LGHDT and CDR2 YNNKEL (reference sequence). V lost 3 bases, J lost 7 bases, and 5 bases stayed unmatched. There are 15 residues in the CDR3. The CDR3 protein is CASSQVAGGGNEQFF. The CDR3 DNA sequence: TGTGCCAGCAGCCAGGTAGCGGGAGGGGGGAATGAGCAGTTCTTC.

This clonotype was picked up many times. The genes are TRBV3-1 and TRBJ1-6, with 9 bases identical to TRBD1. Germline CDR1 reads LGHDT; CDR2 reads YNNKEL (reference sequence). With 0 bases clipped from V and 8 bases from J, the junction kept 11 bases outside the gene matches. The CDR3 extends over 18 amino acids. CDR3 sequence reads: CASSQEGGQGIAHSPLHF. In DNA, the CDR3 is TGTGCCAGCAGCCAAGAAGGAGGACAGGGGATTGCGCATTCACCCCTCCACTTT.

This clonotype was picked up many times. The rearrangement joins TRBV28 to TRBJ1-5; D may be TRBD1 (6 bases). Trimming stripped 6 bases from V and 0 bases from J, with 12 bases between. The CDR3 totals 15 residues. CDR1 is MDHEN and CDR2 is SYDVKM in the germline V gene. The CDR3 here is CASRSTGISNQPQHF. CDR3 bases: TGTGCCAGCAGGTCAACAGGGATTAGCAATCAGCCCCAGCATTTT.

The rearrangement joins TRBV18 to TRBJ2-5, with 14 bases matching TRBD2. With 3 bases clipped from V and 5 bases from J, the junction kept 11 bases outside the gene matches. The CDR3 sequence is 18 residues long. CDR1 is KGHSH, CDR2 LQKENI, per germline. CDR3 nucleotide sequence: TGTGCCAGCTCACCCGGACTAGCGGGGGGTCCCGGTTATGAGACCCAGTACTTC. It encodes CASSPGLAGGPGYETQYF.

V gene TRBV20-1 combines with J gene TRBJ2-3, with 11 positions matching TRBD2. This CDR3 has 17 amino acids. Per germline, CDR1 DFQATT and CDR2 SNEGSKA (reference sequence). With 0 bases clipped from V and 6 bases from J, the junction kept 11 bases outside the gene matches. The CDR3 sequence: CSARDLGLAGGLDTQYF. CDR3 DNA sequence: TGCAGTGCTAGAGATCTGGGGCTAGCGGGGGGCCTGGATACGCAGTATTTT.